This record covers a single TCR beta chain. The source of the sample is a study of cytomegalovirus exposure and HLA in healthy donors. The CDR3 runs 11 residues. The V gene lost 5 bases and the J gene lost 7 bases, with 8 bases spanning the gap. The germline CDR1 and CDR2 sequences are SGHTA and FQGNSA. The PCR used 60 Vbeta and 13 Jbeta primers. Here immunoSEQ multiplex PCR was the method, and the copy in TCRdb shows in-frame clones only, minus some. The sample includes 150,000 to 200,000 clones, 65% to 80% seen only once; the top ten take roughly 2%. This receptor was identified in a female donor in good health and CMV-seronegative. The sample was PBMCs. This chain connects TRBV7-2 to TRBJ1-2; no clear D. The CDR3 loop is CASSPVPGYTF. The CDR3, as DNA: TGTGCCAGCAGCCCCGTTCCTGGCTACACCTTC.